This TCR beta chain was recovered during a study of beta chain features in type 1 diabetes. Germline CDR1 and CDR2: MNHNS and SASEGT. V shed 3 bases, J shed 0 bases, and the junction held 1 base outside the gene matches. The CDR3 spans 15 residues. The study reverse transcribed the entire isolated RNA, so it sequenced expressed TCRB transcripts. The table came from immunoSEQ multiplex PCR; TCRdb's copy has only in-frame clones and leaves some out. The sample holds some 150,000 clones, about 10% seen once. The source is a man aged 18 to 29 in good health. The sequencing input was naive CD4+ T cells from blood. The chain recombines TRBV6-1 with TRBJ2-1, with TRBD2 matching 8 bases. CDR3: CASSDAGGSYNEQFF. For the CDR3, the DNA is TGTGCCAGCAGTGACGCGGGGGGCTCCTACAATGAGCAGTTCTTC.